These 15 T cell receptor beta chains came from one sample sequenced in a study of cytomegalovirus exposure and HLA in healthy donors. Primers: 60 Vbeta forward and 13 Jbeta reverse. TCRdb keeps only in-frame clones here, not all; method: immunoSEQ multiplex PCR. The sample has some 170,000 clones; around 78% are singletons. Input material: PBMCs. Receptor source: a woman aged 40 to 50 in good health and CMV-seronegative.

The chain combines TRBV6-5 with TRBJ2-5; D is unresolved. V dropped 6 bases and J dropped 4 bases, with 9 bases sitting between them. CDR1 and CDR2 from the germline V gene are MNHEY and SVGAGI. The CDR3 is 12 residues long. The chain's CDR3 is CASSLTRETQYF. The CDR3 DNA reads TGTGCCAGCAGCCTTACTCGAGAGACCCAGTACTTC.

The chain links TRBV5-1 to TRBJ2-3; D is perhaps TRBD2 (5 bases). Trimming took off 6 bases at V and 0 bases at J, with 14 bases between the two ends. The V gene's germline CDR1 is SGHRS and CDR2 YFSETQ. The CDR3 contains 15 residues. CDR3 sequence (DNA): TGCGCCAGCAAGAGAGGGTCTACTAGCACAGATACGCAGTATTTT. It encodes CASKRGSTSTDTQYF.

The chain employs TRBV7-8 and TRBJ1-5; D might be TRBD1 (6 bases). Per the germline V gene, CDR1 is SGHVS and CDR2 is FQNEAQ. The CDR3 extends over 15 amino acids. Trimming removed 5 bases at V and 1 base at J, with 12 bases between. The DNA of the CDR3 is TGTGCCAGCAGCCCCCGGACAGAGAGCAATCAGCCCCAGCATTTT. It codes for CASSPRTESNQPQHF.

This chain uses TRBV19 with TRBJ2-7; 7 bases are shared with TRBD1. The CDR3 consists of 16 residues. Trimming at V came to 3 bases and at J to 1 base, leaving 9 bases not matched to a gene. The germline V gene encodes CDR1 LNHDA and CDR2 SQIVND (reference sequence). The CDR3 reads CASSMEGGEGSYEQYF. The CDR3 nucleotides read TGTGCCAGTAGTATGGAAGGGGGCGAGGGGTCCTACGAGCAGTACTTC.

J is TRBJ2-3 and V is TRBV27, with 7 bases lining up with TRBD2. V lost 6 bases, J lost 15 bases, and 9 bases stayed unmatched. CDR1 and CDR2 from the germline V gene are MNHEY and SMNVEV (reference sequence). CDR3 length: 11 residues. CDR3 nucleotide sequence: TGTGCCAGCAGCAACTCAGGCGGGAGCTATTTT. Translation gives CASSNSGGSYF.

The V gene is TRBV28, the J gene TRBJ2-1; D is unresolved. V dropped 5 bases and J dropped 3 bases, with 2 bases sitting between them. This CDR3 has 11 amino acids. Germline CDR1 and CDR2: MDHEN and SYDVKM. The CDR3 sequence is CASSLYNEQFF. The CDR3 region has the DNA TGTGCCAGCAGTCTCTACAATGAGCAGTTCTTC.

This chain connects TRBV19 to TRBJ2-7; TRBD2 matches at 11 bases. Germline CDR1 reads LNHDA; CDR2 reads SQIVND (reference sequence). The CDR3 covers 15 residues. With V trimmed by 4 bases and J by 6 bases, 8 bases remained unmatched. CDR3 in DNA: TGTGCCAGTAGTAAACTAGCGGGAGCTGGTGGCGAGCAGTACTTC. Amino acid sequence: CASSKLAGAGGEQYF.

V is TRBV6-6 and J is TRBJ2-3; 7 bases line up with TRBD1. V gave up 0 bases and J gave up 6 bases; unmatched junction bases: 3. The germline V gene has CDR1 MNHNY and CDR2 SVGAGI (reference sequence). This CDR3 is 14 amino acids long. CDR3 protein: CASSYSLQGDTQYF. The CDR3 DNA sequence: TGTGCCAGCAGTTACTCTCTACAGGGGGATACGCAGTATTTT.

This sequence joins TRBV11-3 and TRBJ2-7; 8 nucleotides match TRBD2. The CDR3 length is 14 residues. CDR1 and CDR2 (germline): SGHNT, YENEEA. Trimming cost V 1 base and J 6 bases; bases outside gene matches: 5. CDR3 region: CASSLGGSGGEQYF. The CDR3 DNA sequence: TGTGCCAGCAGCTTAGGAGGGAGCGGGGGCGAGCAGTACTTC.

V and J are TRBV27 and TRBJ2-7; D might be TRBD1 (6 bases). The germline CDR1 and CDR2 sequences are MNHEY and SMNVEV (reference sequence). The CDR3 is 14 amino acids. Trimming removed 2 bases at V and 3 bases at J, with 11 bases between. CDR3 loop: CASSLGQGYYEQYF. CDR3 nucleotides: TGTGCCAGCAGTTTAGGGCAGGGGTACTACGAGCAGTACTTC.

In this sample, this clone turned up a few times. V gene TRBV7-2 combines with J gene TRBJ2-5; weak D call: TRBD2 (6 bases). The CDR3 contains 13 residues. V was cut by 3 bases and J by 4 bases, with 9 bases left in between. CDR1 and CDR2 (germline): SGHTA, FQGNSA. CDR3 sequence reads: CASSFAGTETQYF. The CDR3 nucleotides are TGTGCCAGCAGCTTCGCGGGAACAGAGACCCAGTACTTC.

The chain recombines TRBV29-1 with TRBJ2-7; 8 nucleotides line up with TRBD1. This CDR3 spans 12 amino acids. In germline, CDR1 is SQVTM, CDR2 ANQGSEA. The J segment lost 6 bases and the V segment lost 2 bases, leaving 3 bases of the junction unmatched. This CDR3 is CSVEQGAGEQYF. CDR3 DNA: TGCAGCGTTGAACAGGGGGCAGGCGAGCAGTACTTC.

This CDR3 is CASGQQNTEAFF. CDR3 coding DNA: TGTGCCAGCGGACAGCAGAACACTGAAGCTTTCTTT. The chain is built from TRBV19 and TRBJ1-1; possible D gene TRBD1, 6 bases. CDR1 and CDR2 from the germline V gene are LNHDA and SQIVND (reference sequence). The CDR3 is 12 residues long. Trimming pared 9 bases from V and 1 base from J, leaving 9 bases between.

This chain links TRBV7-8 with TRBJ2-5; 9 nucleotides agree with TRBD2. Germline V CDR1 and CDR2: SGHVS, FQNEAQ. The V gene end was trimmed by 5 bases and the J gene end by 2 bases; junction bases not matched to a gene: 9. This CDR3 contains 16 residues. The CDR3 DNA is TGTGCCAGCAGCCCCCTTAGCGGGAGAGGTCAAGAGACCCAGTACTTC. Amino acids: CASSPLSGRGQETQYF.

V is TRBV5-8 and J is TRBJ2-7; 7 bases are shared with TRBD2. The CDR3 covers 15 residues. From germline, CDR1 is SGHTS and CDR2 YDEGEE. V was pared by 2 bases and J by 1 base, with 6 bases of the junction left unmatched. CDR3 DNA sequence: TGTGCCAGCAGCTTAGGACCGGGGGGATCCTACGAGCAGTACTTC. Protein product: CASSLGPGGSYEQYF.